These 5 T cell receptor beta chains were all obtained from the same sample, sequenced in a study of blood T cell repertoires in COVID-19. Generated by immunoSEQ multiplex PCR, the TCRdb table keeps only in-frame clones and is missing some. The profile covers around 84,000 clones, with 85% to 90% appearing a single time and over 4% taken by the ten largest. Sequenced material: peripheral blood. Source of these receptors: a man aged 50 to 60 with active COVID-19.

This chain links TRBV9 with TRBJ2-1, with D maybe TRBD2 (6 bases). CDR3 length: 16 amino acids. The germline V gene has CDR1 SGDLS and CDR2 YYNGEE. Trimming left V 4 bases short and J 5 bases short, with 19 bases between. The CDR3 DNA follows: TGTGCCAGCAGCCTTACTGTCGGGACTCGGAACAATGAGCAGTTCTTC. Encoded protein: CASSLTVGTRNNEQFF.

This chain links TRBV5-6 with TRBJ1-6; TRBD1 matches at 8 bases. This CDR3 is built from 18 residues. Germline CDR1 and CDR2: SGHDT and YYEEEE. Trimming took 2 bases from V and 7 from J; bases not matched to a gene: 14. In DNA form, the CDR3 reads TGTGCCAGCAGCTTACGACAGGGGTTAACCCAATGGAATTCACCCCTCCACTTT. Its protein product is CASSLRQGLTQWNSPLHF.

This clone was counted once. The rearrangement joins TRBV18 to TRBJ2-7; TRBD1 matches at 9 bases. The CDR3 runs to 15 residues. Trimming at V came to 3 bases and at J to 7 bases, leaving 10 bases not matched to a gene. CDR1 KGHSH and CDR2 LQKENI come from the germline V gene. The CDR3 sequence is CASSPPGTGRGEQYF. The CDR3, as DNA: TGTGCCAGCTCACCTCCAGGGACAGGGCGGGGAGAGCAGTACTTC.

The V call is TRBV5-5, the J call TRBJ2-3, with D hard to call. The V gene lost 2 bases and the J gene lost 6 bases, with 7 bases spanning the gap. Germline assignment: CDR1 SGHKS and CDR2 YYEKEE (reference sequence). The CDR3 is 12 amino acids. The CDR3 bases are TGTGCCAGCAGCTTTACTCTGGATACGCAGTATTTT. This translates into CASSFTLDTQYF. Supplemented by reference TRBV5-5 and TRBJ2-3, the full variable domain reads DAGVTQSPTHLIKTRGQQVTLRCSPISGHKSVSWYQQVLGQGPQFIFQYYEKEERGRGNFPDRFSARQFPNYSSELNVNALLLGDSALYLCASSFTLDTQYFGPGTRLTVL.

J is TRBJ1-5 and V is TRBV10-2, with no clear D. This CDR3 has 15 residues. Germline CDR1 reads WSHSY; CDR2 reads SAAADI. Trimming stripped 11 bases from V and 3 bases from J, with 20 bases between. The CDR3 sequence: CAGNRTDTFNQPQHF. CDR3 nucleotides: TGCGCCGGAAATCGTACCGACACGTTCAATCAGCCCCAGCATTTT.